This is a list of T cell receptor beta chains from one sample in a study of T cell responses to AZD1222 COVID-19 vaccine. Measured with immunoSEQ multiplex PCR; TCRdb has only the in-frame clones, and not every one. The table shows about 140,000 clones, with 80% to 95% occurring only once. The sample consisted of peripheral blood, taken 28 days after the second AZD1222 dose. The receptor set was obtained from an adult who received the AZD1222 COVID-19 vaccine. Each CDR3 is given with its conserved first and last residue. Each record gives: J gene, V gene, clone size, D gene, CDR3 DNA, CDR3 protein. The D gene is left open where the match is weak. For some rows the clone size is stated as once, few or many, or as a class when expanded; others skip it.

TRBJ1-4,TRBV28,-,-,TGTGCCAGCAGGCTAACAGTGCTACATGAAAAACTGTTTTTT,CASRLTVLHEKLFF
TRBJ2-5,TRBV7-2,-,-,TGTGCCAGCAGCTCCCAATCTGGGCAAGAGACCCAGTACTTC,CASSSQSGQETQYF
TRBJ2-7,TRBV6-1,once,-,TGTGCCAGCAGTGAATCGGGGTACGAGCAGTACTTC,CASSESGYEQYF
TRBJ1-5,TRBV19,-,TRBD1,TGTGCCAGTAGTACCGGGACAGGGGATCCATATCCGAATCAGCCCCAGCATTTT,CASSTGTGDPYPNQPQHF
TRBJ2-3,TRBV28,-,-,TGTGCCAGCACCGGAGCGGGTACGCAGTATTTT,CASTGAGTQYF
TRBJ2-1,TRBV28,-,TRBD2,TGTGCCAGCAGCCCCCTAAGCGGGAGGGTGGGGAATGAGCAGTTCTTC,CASSPLSGRVGNEQFF
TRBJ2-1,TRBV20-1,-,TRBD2,TGCAGTGCTAGTAGCGTAGAGGGACTAGCGAGATACAATGAGCAGTTCTTC,CSASSVEGLARYNEQFF
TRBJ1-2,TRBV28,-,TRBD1,TGTGCCAGCACCTCCTTTGCCGGGACAGCCTATGGCTACACCTTC,CASTSFAGTAYGYTF
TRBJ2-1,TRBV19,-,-,TGTGCCAGTAGTTTCGGGGGTTACAATGAGCAGTTCTTC,CASSFGGYNEQFF
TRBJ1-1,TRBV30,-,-,TGTGCCCAGCTAAATGGCCCAGGGAGCGAGGCTTTCTTT,CAQLNGPGSEAFF
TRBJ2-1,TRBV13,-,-,TGTGCCAGCAGCTTAGGCGGGTACTCCTACAATGAGCAGTTCTTC,CASSLGGYSYNEQFF
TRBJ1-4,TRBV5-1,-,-,TGCGCCAGCAGGACCGGGATTGCAACTAATGAAAAACTGTTTTTT,CASRTGIATNEKLFF
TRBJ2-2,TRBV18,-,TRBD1,TGTGCCAGCTCACCTGGGGACAGTCACACCGGGGAGCTGTTTTTT,CASSPGDSHTGELFF
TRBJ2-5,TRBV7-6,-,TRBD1,TGTGCCAGCAGCTTAGCGCCCGGGACAGGGCTGGGGGAGACCCAGTACTTC,CASSLAPGTGLGETQYF
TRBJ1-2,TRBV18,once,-,TGTGCCAGCTCAGCCACACAGCTTTATGGCTACACCTTC,CASSATQLYGYTF
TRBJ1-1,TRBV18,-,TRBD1,TGTGCCAGCGGCTACAGGGGTGGGGACACTGAAGCTTTCTTT,CASGYRGGDTEAFF
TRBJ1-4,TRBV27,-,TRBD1,TGTGCCAGCAGTTCGGTACAGGGGGTTGAAAAACTGTTTTTT,CASSSVQGVEKLFF
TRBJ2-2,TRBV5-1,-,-,TGCGCCAGCCGTCAACAGGATCTTTCTGGGGAGCTGTTTTTT,CASRQQDLSGELFF
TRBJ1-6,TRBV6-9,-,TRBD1,TGTGCCAGCAGCCCCGAGGACAGGGGGAAGTGTTCACCCCTCCACTTT,CASSPEDRGKCSPLHF
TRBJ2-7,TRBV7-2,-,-,TGTGCCAGCAGCTTATGGGGAGCGGGCCACGAGCAGTACTTC,CASSLWGAGHEQYF
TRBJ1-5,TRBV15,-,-,TGTGCCACCAGCCAGGCATCCGGGTATAGCAATCAGCCCCAGCATTTT,CATSQASGYSNQPQHF
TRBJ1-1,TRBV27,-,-,TGTGCCAGCAGTTCCCCCGCGGGGGGTGAAGCTTTCTTT,CASSSPAGGEAFF
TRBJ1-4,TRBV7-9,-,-,TGTGCCAGCAGCATCCCTAATGAAAAACTGTTTTTT,CASSIPNEKLFF
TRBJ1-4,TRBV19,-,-,TGTGCCAGTAGTATTACGGCAAGAAGGACGTTGCCTAATGAAAAACTGTTTTTT,CASSITARRTLPNEKLFF
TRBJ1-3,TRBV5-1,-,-,TGCGCCAGCAGCTTTTCGGGAAACACCATATATTTT,CASSFSGNTIYF
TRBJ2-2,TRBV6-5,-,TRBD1,TGTGCCAGCATCGGGACAGGGAACACCGGGGAGCTGTTTTTT,CASIGTGNTGELFF
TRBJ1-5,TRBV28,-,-,TGTGCCAGCAGAAGCGGACTCATTCCTAATCAGCCCCAGCATTTT,CASRSGLIPNQPQHF
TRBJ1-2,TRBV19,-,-,TGTGCCATCCGTCACGGGGGGGCCTATGGCTACACCTTC,CAIRHGGAYGYTF
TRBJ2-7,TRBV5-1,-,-,TGCGCCAGCAGTGACGGCTACGAGCAGTACTTC,CASSDGYEQYF
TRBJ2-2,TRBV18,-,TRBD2,TGTGCCAGCTCGCCCACCGGGACTAGCAGTAACACCGGGGAGCTGTTTTTT,CASSPTGTSSNTGELFF
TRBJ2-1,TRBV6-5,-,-,TGTGCCAGCAGTTACGACACCTACAATGAGCAGTTCTTC,CASSYDTYNEQFF
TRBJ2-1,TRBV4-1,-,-,TGCGCCAGCAGCCAAGGACTAGGGATTTCCTACAATGAGCAGTTCTTC,CASSQGLGISYNEQFF
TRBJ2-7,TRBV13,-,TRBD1,TGTGCCAGCAGCTTATTGGGACAGGGGAACGAGCAGTACTTC,CASSLLGQGNEQYF
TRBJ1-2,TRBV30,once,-,TGTGCCTGGAGTGATCTAACAGGGTCCGGTGGCTACACCTTC,CAWSDLTGSGGYTF
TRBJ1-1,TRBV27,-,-,TGTGCCAGCGCACTACGCGGGAGGAACACTGAAGCTTTCTTT,CASALRGRNTEAFF
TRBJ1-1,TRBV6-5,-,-,TGTGCCAGCAGTTACCCCGCTAACACTGAAGCTTTCTTT,CASSYPANTEAFF
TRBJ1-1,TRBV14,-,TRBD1,TGTGCCAGCAGCCAAGGGACAGGGGGTTGGACTGAAGCTTTCTTT,CASSQGTGGWTEAFF
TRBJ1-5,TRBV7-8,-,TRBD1,TGTGCCAGCAGCTTAGGGACAGGGTGGAATCAGCCCCAGCATTTT,CASSLGTGWNQPQHF
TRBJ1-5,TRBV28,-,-,TGTGCCAGCAGTCCCCCCCAGGGAGGCAATCAGCCCCAGCATTTT,CASSPPQGGNQPQHF
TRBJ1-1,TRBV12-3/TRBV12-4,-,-,TGTGCCAGCAGTTCTGTACACACTGAAGCTTTCTTT,CASSSVHTEAFF
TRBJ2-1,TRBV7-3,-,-,TGTGCCAGCAGCCCGACCCGATTCAATGAGCAGTTCTTC,CASSPTRFNEQFF
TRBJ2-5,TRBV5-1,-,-,TGCGCCAGCAGCTTTGGGGGAGAGGAGACCCAGTACTTC,CASSFGGEETQYF
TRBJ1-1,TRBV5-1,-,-,TGCGCCAGCAGCCCGGGACAGAACACTGAAGCTTTCTTT,CASSPGQNTEAFF
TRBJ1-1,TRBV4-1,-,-,TGCGCCAGCCTACTCGGAACGGAACTGAACACTGAAGCTTTCTTT,CASLLGTELNTEAFF
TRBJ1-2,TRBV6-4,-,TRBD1,TGTGCCAGCAGTGCGGACAGGGGGTATGGCTACACCTTC,CASSADRGYGYTF
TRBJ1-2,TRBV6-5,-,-,TGTGCCAGCAGTCCCCATTTGGGACAACTCTATGGCTACACCTTC,CASSPHLGQLYGYTF
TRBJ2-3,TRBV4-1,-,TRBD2,TGCGCCAGCAGCCATACACTAGCGGGAGGAAGCACAGATACGCAGTATTTT,CASSHTLAGGSTDTQYF
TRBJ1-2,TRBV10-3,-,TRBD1,TGTGCCATCAGCCTTGGACAGGCCCATGATGGCTACACCTTC,CAISLGQAHDGYTF
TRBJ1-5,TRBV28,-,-,TGTGCCAGCAGTGGGGGGGGCGTTCAGCCCCAGCATTTT,CASSGGGVQPQHF
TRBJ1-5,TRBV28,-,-,TGTGCCGGATGTGATGCGGGGGTCCATCAGCCCCAGCATTTT,CAGCDAGVHQPQHF
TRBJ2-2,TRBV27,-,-,TGTGCCAGCAGCCCTGGGGCTACCACCGGGGAGCTGTTTTTT,CASSPGATTGELFF
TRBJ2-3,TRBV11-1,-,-,TGTGCCAGCAGCTTAAGGCTTGGCACAGATACGCAGTATTTT,CASSLRLGTDTQYF